Below, 5 T cell receptor beta chains from the same sample are listed, as sequenced in a study of shared clonotypes between healthy human individuals. TCRdb's copy holds only in-frame clones and misses some; the assay was immunoSEQ multiplex PCR. The sample comprises some 1 million clones, around 76% of which are singletons, and less than 1.5% rests with the top ten. Material for sequencing was memory CD4+ T cells sorted from blood. Subset denoted: CD45RA-negative fraction. The receptors originated from a man between 18 and 29 years old in good health.

V usage is TRBV5-1 and J usage is TRBJ2-3, with 7 positions matching TRBD2. CDR1 SGHRS and CDR2 YFSETQ come from the germline V gene. The CDR3 extends over 16 amino acids. The V segment lost 2 bases and the J segment 0 bases; nucleotides outside the gene matches: 6. The CDR3 loop is CASSFNGRVSTDTQYF. Written as DNA, the CDR3 is TGCGCCAGCAGCTTTAATGGGAGGGTGAGCACAGATACGCAGTATTTT.

The chain carries TRBV19 and TRBJ1-5; no clear D. This CDR3 contains 14 residues. V dropped 4 bases and J dropped 1 base, with 8 bases sitting between them. Germline assignment: CDR1 LNHDA and CDR2 SQIVND (reference sequence). In DNA, the CDR3 is TGTGCCAGTAGTAGGTTCCCGAGCAATCAGCCCCAGCATTTT. Translating it yields CASSRFPSNQPQHF.

V is TRBV19 and J is TRBJ1-1, with D unclear. Germline CDR1 LNHDA, CDR2 SQIVND (reference sequence). Trimming stripped 0 bases from V and 0 bases from J, with 14 bases between. The CDR3 loop spans 17 amino acids. The CDR3 nucleotides are TGTGCCAGTAGTATAGATAACGCCCCTAAAATGAACACTGAAGCTTTCTTT. Its protein is CASSIDNAPKMNTEAFF.

The V call is TRBV5-1, the J call TRBJ1-1; D is uncertain. V was shortened by 6 bases and J by 0 bases, with 12 bases between the two germline ends. Germline-derived CDR1 and CDR2 are SGHRS and YFSETQ. This CDR3 is built from 14 residues. The CDR3 nucleotides read TGCGCCAGCAAAACAGCCAGCATGAACACTGAAGCTTTCTTT. It yields the protein CASKTASMNTEAFF.

The table lists this clone with a few counts. This sequence joins TRBV6-1 and TRBJ2-5, with a weak D call TRBD1 (6 bases). The CDR3 is 15 residues long. Germline V gene lookup returns CDR1 MNHNS and CDR2 SASEGT. V gave up 1 base and J gave up 5 bases, with 14 bases separating them. The CDR3 loop is CASSEVRGMTETQYF. The CDR3 DNA reads TGTGCCAGCAGTGAAGTCAGGGGTATGACTGAGACCCAGTACTTC.